This T cell receptor (beta chain) was sequenced in a study of T cells after posttransplantation cyclophosphamide. This CDR3 has 16 amino acids. CDR1 and CDR2 (germline): SGHRS, YFSETQ. The V and J ends lost 7 bases and 5 bases, in that order; junction bases with no gene match: 17. Treatment was busulfan-fludarabine conditioning, a marrow graft, and cyclophosphamide on days +3 and +4. Only in-frame clones appear in the TCRdb table, and some are missing; sequencing was by immunoSEQ multiplex PCR. This sample has over 10,000 clones and no singletons, with approximately 26% in the ten largest. This clone has only a few counts. No antigen is known for it. Whole-study results and caveats: Recipient CMV seropositivity and CMV reactivation strongly tracked TRB clonality. Donor CD8+ memory clones often dominated recipient blood repertoires at later times. Blood and skin or GI T cell repertoires showed limited TRB overlap.

This receptor was taken from a female patient between 35 and 55 years old who received an allogeneic stem cell transplant from an unrelated donor, was CMV-positive, and had acute GVHD only. The graft donor may have contributed some T cells. The sequencing here drew on PBMCs, taken after allogeneic stem cell transplant with posttransplant cyclophosphamide. The chain couples TRBV5-1 to TRBJ1-2; 7 nucleotides agree with TRBD1. The CDR3 nucleotides are TGCGCCAGCCAAACAGGAGGGGGCGCCCCCGAATATGGCTACACCTTC. Protein product: CASQTGGGAPEYGYTF.